This T cell receptor (beta chain) was profiled in a study of radiation and T cells in renal cell carcinoma. Generated by immunoSEQ multiplex PCR, the TCRdb table keeps only in-frame clones and is missing some. This table holds about 49,000 clones, roughly 83% found once. The CDR3 sequence is 15 residues long. Trimming cost V 5 bases and J 2 bases; bases outside gene matches: 2. Germline CDR1 SNHLY, CDR2 FYNNEI. Time point in this sample: baseline pretreatment blood. Documented treatment: 15 Gy SBRT to primary tumor, nephrectomy 4 weeks later. After SBRT, blood was collected at 2 and 4 weeks, plus baseline.

V usage is TRBV2 and J usage is TRBJ2-6, with 8 bases that match TRBD1. The TCR sequence derives from a woman aged 70-85 years with renal cell carcinoma. The sequencing used blood, collected from a patient whose treatment included radiotherapy and nephrectomy. As DNA, the CDR3 is TGTGCCAGCAGTTCACAGGGGGCTGGGGCCAACGTCCTGACTTTC. It translates to CASSSQGAGANVLTF. The entire variable domain, with the rest obtained from reference TRBV2 and TRBJ2-6, is as follows: EPEVTQTPSHQVTQMGQEVILRCVPISNHLYFYWYRQILGQKVEFLVSFYNNEISEKSEIFDDQFSVERPDGSNFTLKIRSTKLEDSAMYFCASSSQGAGANVLTFGAGSRLTVL.